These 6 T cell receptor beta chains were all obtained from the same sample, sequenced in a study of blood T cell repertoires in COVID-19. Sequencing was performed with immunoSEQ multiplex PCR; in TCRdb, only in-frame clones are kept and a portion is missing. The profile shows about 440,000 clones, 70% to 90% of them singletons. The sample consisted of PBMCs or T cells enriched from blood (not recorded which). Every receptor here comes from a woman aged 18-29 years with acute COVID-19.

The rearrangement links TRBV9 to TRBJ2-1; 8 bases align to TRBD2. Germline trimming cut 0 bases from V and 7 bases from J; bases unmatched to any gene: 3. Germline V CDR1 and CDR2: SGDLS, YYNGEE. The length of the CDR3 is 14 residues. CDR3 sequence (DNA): TGTGCCAGCAGCGTAGCAAGCGGGGGTAATGAGCAGTTCTTC. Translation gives CASSVASGGNEQFF.

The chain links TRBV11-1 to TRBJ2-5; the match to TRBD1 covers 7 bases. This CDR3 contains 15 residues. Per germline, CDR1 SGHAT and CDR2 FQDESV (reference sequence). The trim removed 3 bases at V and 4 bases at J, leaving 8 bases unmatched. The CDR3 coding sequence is TGTGCCAGCAGCTTTACTACAGGGGTAAGAGAGACCCAGTACTTC. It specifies CASSFTTGVRETQYF.

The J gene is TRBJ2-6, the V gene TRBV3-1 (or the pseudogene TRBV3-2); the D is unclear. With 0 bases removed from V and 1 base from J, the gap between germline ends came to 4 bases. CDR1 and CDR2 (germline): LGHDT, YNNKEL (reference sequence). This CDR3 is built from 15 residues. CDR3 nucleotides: TGTGCCAGCAGCCAAGACACATCTGGGGCCAACGTCCTGACTTTC. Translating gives CASSQDTSGANVLTF.

The DNA for the CDR3 is TGTGCCAGCAGCCGCGGCGGGCCCTACACAGATACGCAGTATTTT. Translation gives CASSRGGPYTDTQYF. The gene calls are TRBV3-1 (or the pseudogene TRBV3-2) and TRBJ2-3; the D gene is possibly TRBD2 (5 bases). Trimming removed 4 bases from V and 2 bases from J, with 13 bases in between. The CDR3 runs to 15 residues. The V gene's germline CDR1 is LGHDT and CDR2 YNNKEL (reference sequence).

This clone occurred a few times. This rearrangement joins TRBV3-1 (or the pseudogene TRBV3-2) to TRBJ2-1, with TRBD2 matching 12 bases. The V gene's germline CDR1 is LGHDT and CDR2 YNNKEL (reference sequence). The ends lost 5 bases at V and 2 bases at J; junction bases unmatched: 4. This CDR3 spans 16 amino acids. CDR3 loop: CASSSRTSGTYNEQFF. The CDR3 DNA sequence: TGTGCCAGCAGCAGTCGGACTAGCGGGACCTACAATGAGCAGTTCTTC.

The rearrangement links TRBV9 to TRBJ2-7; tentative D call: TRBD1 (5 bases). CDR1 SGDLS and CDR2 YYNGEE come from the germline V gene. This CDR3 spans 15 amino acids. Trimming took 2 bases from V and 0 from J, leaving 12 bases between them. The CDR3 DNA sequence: TGTGCCAGCAGCGTTGGGGCGACCAGCTCCTACGAGCAGTACTTC. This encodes CASSVGATSSYEQYF.